This TCR beta chain is from a study of cytomegalovirus exposure and HLA in healthy donors. In regard to this clone: No antigen is known for it.

V was trimmed by 6 bases and J by 0 bases, leaving 8 bases between them. This CDR3 has 14 residues. Germline CDR1 is SNHLY and CDR2 is FYNNEI. Clones were read by immunoSEQ multiplex PCR, and TCRdb kept only the in-frame ones, dropping some. The sample yields about 150,000 clones, approximately 92% seen once. Study-wide results and caveats: It was confirmed in vitro that a few of the CMV-associated chains were specific for CMV antigens. Cytomegalovirus association was listed for around 170 TCR beta chains.

V usage is TRBV2 and J usage is TRBJ1-4; no firm D call. The TCR originated in a woman aged 18-35 years in good health and CMV-seropositive. Sequencing input: PBMCs. CDR3 DNA sequence: TGTGCCAGCAGGGAGCAACCAACTAATGAAAAACTGTTTTTT. Translating it yields CASREQPTNEKLFF.